This T cell receptor (delta chain) was captured by sequencing in a study of Vδ1+ human thymocytes. Study-wide results and limits: Thymic TRG and TRD repertoires appeared highly polyclonal, with Gaussian CDR3 length distributions.

As for this clone: Its target is unknown.

Germline lookup yields CDR1 TSWWSYY and CDR2 QGS. The CDR3 is 18 residues long. Trimming removed 4 bases from V and 0 bases from J, with 21 bases in between. Sequences come from RNA converted to cDNA by reverse transcription. Multiplex PCR used pooled V-gene forward primers and a constant-region reverse primer to amplify CDR3s. TCRdb redid the clone calls on the multiplex PCR reads with CATT. The repertoire consists of 80,000 or so delta-chain clones, with around 35% occurring once and the leading ten covering over 0.2%. The source is a boy younger than two who had congenital heart surgery. Sequencing input: Vdelta1+ gamma-delta thymocytes from the thymus. Noted subset: FACS-sorted CD3+ TCRalphabeta- TCRVdelta1+ TCRVdelta2- thymocytes. The chain combines TRDV1 with TRDJ1; TRDD3 is a possible D gene (6 bases). CDR3 region: CALGVLFWRGEYTDKLIF. The CDR3 DNA reads as TGTGCTCTTGGGGTCCTTTTCTGGAGGGGGGAGTACACCGATAAACTCATCTTT.